In this sample, the clone carrying this T cell receptor beta chain turned up many times. Its target is unknown. This sample stems from a study of beta chain features in type 1 diabetes. The whole isolated RNA underwent reverse transcription, so sequencing captured expressed TCRB transcripts. Clones were sequenced by immunoSEQ multiplex PCR, and TCRdb holds only the in-frame ones, with some missing. This table has 120,000 to 150,000 clones, more than 9% appearing once. Study-wide points: Among patients, naive, central memory and Treg TCRB repertoires appeared more similar than among healthy donors.

The germline V gene encodes CDR1 SQVTM and CDR2 ANQGSEA. This CDR3 comprises 13 residues. The TCR originated in a man aged 18 to 29 in good health. The V gene is TRBV29-1, the J gene TRBJ1-6; TRBD1 matches at 9 bases. Specimen: naive CD4+ T cells from blood. Written as DNA, the CDR3 is TGCGTAATAGGGACAGGGTATAATTCACCCCTCCACTTT. Its protein product is CVIGTGYNSPLHF.